The present entry profiles one TCR beta chain with its context. The data derive from a study of blood T cell repertoires in COVID-19. Study background: Acute and convalescent COVID-19 samples came from the United States, Italy and Spain. Sample material is recorded as cDNA or gDNA derived from T cells, B-cell-depleted T cells, or PBMCs.

The CDR3 loop spans 15 amino acids. The V and J ends lost 3 bases and 6 bases, in that order; junction bases with no gene match: 8. Germline V gene lookup returns CDR1 SGHRS and CDR2 YFSETQ. Source study methods: Amplification of reference gene primers provided the estimated nucleated cell counts. TCRdb keeps only in-frame clones here, not all; method: immunoSEQ multiplex PCR. V, J and clone size reflect that table, while D and trimming were determined from the DNA. The data hold roughly 330,000 clones, with roughly 90% observed a single time. This clonotype originated in a woman in her fifties or sixties with active or convalescent COVID-19. V is TRBV5-1 and J is TRBJ2-2; 7 positions match TRBD1. The sequenced sample consisted of peripheral blood. CDR3: CASSYVGGGPGELFF. The DNA of the CDR3 is TGCGCCAGCAGCTACGTAGGGGGCGGACCCGGGGAGCTGTTTTTT.